This T cell receptor (beta chain) derives from a study of low-dose radiotherapy and immunotherapy resistance in tumors. Study background: Patients of Cohort 1 had 0.5 Gy fractions every 2 weeks, which summed to 6.5 Gy. The study administered intravenous cyclophosphamide at 200 mg/m2 every two weeks, one day ahead of radiation and immunotherapy. Every two weeks patients got nivolumab 240 mg flat dose, plus ipilimumab 1 mg/kg every six weeks, intravenously.

cDNA synthesis used a TRAV/TRBV-specific primer set for both chains. An approximately 19-cycle PCR with a constant-region primer and V-primer adapter amplified TCRs. TCRdb passed the reads through MiXCR, listing each CDR3 protein once. Among over 70,000 distinct CDR3 sequences, about a third were seen once, and the ten largest hold over 8.5%. Details on this clonotype: This likely came from a read error, as a far larger clone is one base away.

Time point noted: before trial treatment. Germline trimming cut 3 bases from V and 7 bases from J; bases unmatched to any gene: 12. CDR3 length: 17 amino acids. In germline, CDR1 is MGHRA, CDR2 YSYEKL. The source material was PBMCs, sampled before treatment. This receptor was identified in a female donor with ovarian cancer. V is TRBV4-1 and J is TRBJ2-7, with TRBD2 identical over 13 bases. The CDR3, as DNA: TGCGCCAGCAGCCATAGGGGACTAGCGGGAATAATGGGTGAGCAGTACTTC. Amino acid sequence: CASSHRGLAGIMGEQYF.